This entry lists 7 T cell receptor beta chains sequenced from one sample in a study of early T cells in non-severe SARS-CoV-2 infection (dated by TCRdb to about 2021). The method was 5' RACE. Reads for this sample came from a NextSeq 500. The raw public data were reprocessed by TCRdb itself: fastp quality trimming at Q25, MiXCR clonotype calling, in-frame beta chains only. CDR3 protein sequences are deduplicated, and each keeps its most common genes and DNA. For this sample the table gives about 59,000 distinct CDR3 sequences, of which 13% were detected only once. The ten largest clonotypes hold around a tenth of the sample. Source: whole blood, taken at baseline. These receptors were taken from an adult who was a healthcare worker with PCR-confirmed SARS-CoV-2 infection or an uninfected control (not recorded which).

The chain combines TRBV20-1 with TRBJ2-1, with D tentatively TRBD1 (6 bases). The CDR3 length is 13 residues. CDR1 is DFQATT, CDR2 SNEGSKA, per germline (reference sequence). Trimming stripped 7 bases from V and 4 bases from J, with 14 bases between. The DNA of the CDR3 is TGCAGTGTTAGCCGGGACATTTACAATGAGCAGTTCTTC. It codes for CSVSRDIYNEQFF.

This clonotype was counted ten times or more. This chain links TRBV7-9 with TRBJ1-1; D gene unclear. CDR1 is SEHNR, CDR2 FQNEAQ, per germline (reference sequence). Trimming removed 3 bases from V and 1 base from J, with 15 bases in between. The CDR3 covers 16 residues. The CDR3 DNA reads TGTGCCAGCAGCTTGGAACGGCAGTTACGGAACACTGAAGCTTTCTTT. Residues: CASSLERQLRNTEAFF.

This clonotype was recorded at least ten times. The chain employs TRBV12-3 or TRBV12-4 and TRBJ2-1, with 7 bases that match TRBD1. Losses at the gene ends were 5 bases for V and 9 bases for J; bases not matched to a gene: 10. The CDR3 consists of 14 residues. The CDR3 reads CASSLRQGKSEQFF. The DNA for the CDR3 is TGTGCCAGCAGTCTTCGACAGGGCAAAAGTGAGCAGTTCTTC.

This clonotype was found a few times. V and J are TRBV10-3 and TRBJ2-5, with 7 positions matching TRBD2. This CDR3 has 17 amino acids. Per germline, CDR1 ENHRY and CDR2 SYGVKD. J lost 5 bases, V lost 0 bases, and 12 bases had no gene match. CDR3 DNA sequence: TGTGCCATCAGTGAGTCGAAACTAGCGAGGTCCGACGAGACCCAGTACTTC. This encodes CAISESKLARSDETQYF.

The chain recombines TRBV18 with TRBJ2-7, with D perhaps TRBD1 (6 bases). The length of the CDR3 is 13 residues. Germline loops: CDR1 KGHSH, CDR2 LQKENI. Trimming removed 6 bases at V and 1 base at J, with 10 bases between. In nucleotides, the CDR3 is TGTGCCAGCTCGGCCACAGGGTCCTACGAGCAGTACTTC. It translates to CASSATGSYEQYF. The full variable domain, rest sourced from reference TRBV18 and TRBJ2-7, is NAGVMQNPRHLVRRRGQEARLRCSPMKGHSHVYWYRQLPEEGLKFMVYLQKENIIDESGMPKERFSAEFPKEGPSILRIQQVVRGDSAAYFCASSATGSYEQYFGPGTRLTVT.

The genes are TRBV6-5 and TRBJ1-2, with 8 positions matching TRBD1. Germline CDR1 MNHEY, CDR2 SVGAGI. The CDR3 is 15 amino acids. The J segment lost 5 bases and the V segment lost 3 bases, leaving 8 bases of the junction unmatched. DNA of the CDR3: TGTGCCAGCAGTTATCTGGACAGGGAAGGGTATGGCTACACCTTC. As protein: CASSYLDREGYGYTF.

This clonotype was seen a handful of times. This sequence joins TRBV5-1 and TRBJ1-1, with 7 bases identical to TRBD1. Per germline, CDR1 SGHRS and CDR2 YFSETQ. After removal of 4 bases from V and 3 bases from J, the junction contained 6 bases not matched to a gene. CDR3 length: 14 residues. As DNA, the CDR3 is TGCGCCAGCAGCCCGAGACAGGGATACACTGAAGCTTTCTTT. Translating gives CASSPRQGYTEAFF.